Each of the 18 T cell receptor beta chains below was sequenced from the same sample in a study of blood T cell repertoires in COVID-19. Method: immunoSEQ multiplex PCR; TCRdb's copy keeps in-frame clones and lacks some. Here the sample spans 85,000 to 100,000 clones, around three quarters being singletons. Source material: peripheral blood. These receptors came from a man aged 50 to 59 who had recovered from COVID-19.

The rearrangement uses TRBV6-5 and TRBJ1-2; a possible D gene is TRBD1 (6 bases). V was cut by 7 bases and J by 7 bases, with 19 bases left in between. The germline CDR1 and CDR2 sequences are MNHEY and SVGAGI. The CDR3 is 14 amino acids. The CDR3 region is CASIAGAVGGGYTF. The CDR3 DNA reads TGTGCCAGCATTGCAGGGGCGGTAGGGGGTGGCTACACCTTC.

There are a few counts of this clone. V is TRBV9 and J is TRBJ2-3; 9 bases match TRBD2. Trimming at V came to 0 bases and at J to 6 bases, leaving 5 bases not matched to a gene. The germline CDR1 and CDR2 sequences are SGDLS and YYNGEE. The CDR3 is 15 residues long. The CDR3 DNA sequence: TGTGCCAGCAGCGTAGGCGGGGGGGCCTCGGATACGCAGTATTTT. This sequence encodes CASSVGGGASDTQYF.

The gene calls are TRBV2 and TRBJ1-4; no reliable D call. The CDR3 length is 14 residues. The V gene's germline CDR1 is SNHLY and CDR2 FYNNEI. Trimming cost V 5 bases and J 4 bases, with 11 bases left between them. DNA of the CDR3: TGTGCCAGCAGTAACGGACTGGATAATGAAAAACTGTTTTTT. Translating it yields CASSNGLDNEKLFF. The full variable domain, with the rest looked up from reference TRBV2 and TRBJ1-4, is EPEVTQTPSHQVTQMGQEVILRCVPISNHLYFYWYRQILGQKVEFLVSFYNNEISEKSEIFDDQFSVERPDGSNFTLKIRSTKLEDSAMYFCASSNGLDNEKLFFGSGTQLSVL.

The chain joins TRBV18 to TRBJ2-1; TRBD2 agrees at 7 bases. CDR1 and CDR2 (germline): KGHSH, LQKENI. The CDR3 covers 17 residues. With V trimmed by 3 bases and J by 0 bases, 8 bases remained unmatched. The DNA for the CDR3 is TGTGCCAGCTCACCGCTTCCTGGCGGGAGCTCCTACAATGAGCAGTTCTTC. This gives the protein CASSPLPGGSSYNEQFF. Full variable domain (remainder filled in from reference TRBV18 and TRBJ2-1): NAGVMQNPRHLVRRRGQEARLRCSPMKGHSHVYWYRQLPEEGLKFMVYLQKENIIDESGMPKERFSAEFPKEGPSILRIQQVVRGDSAAYFCASSPLPGGSSYNEQFFGPGTRLTVL.

The chain couples TRBV2 to TRBJ1-3; D perhaps matches TRBD1 (6 bases). From germline, CDR1 is SNHLY and CDR2 FYNNEI. Trimming took off 5 bases at V and 0 bases at J, with 14 bases between the two ends. The CDR3 loop spans 16 amino acids. The DNA for the CDR3 is TGTGCCAGCAGTTTCGGGGGGCGTTTCTCTGGAAACACCATATATTTT. It specifies CASSFGGRFSGNTIYF.

V gene TRBV5-6 combines with J gene TRBJ1-4; D is perhaps TRBD1 (5 bases). The V end was cut by 2 bases, the J end by 3 bases, with 11 bases between. Germline V gives CDR1 SGHDT, CDR2 YYEEEE. The CDR3 is 15 residues long. This CDR3 is CASSLYGGANEKLFF. CDR3 bases: TGTGCCAGCAGCTTATACGGAGGGGCTAATGAAAAACTGTTTTTT.

V gene TRBV7-9 combines with J gene TRBJ2-1, with 11 bases that match TRBD2. V trimming: 5 bases; J trimming: 4 bases; junction bases outside the gene matches: 4. Germline-derived CDR1 and CDR2 are SEHNR and FQNEAQ (reference sequence). This CDR3 is 15 amino acids long. Here the CDR3 reads CASSPGTSGYNEQFF. The CDR3 nucleotides are TGTGCCAGCAGCCCAGGGACTAGCGGTTACAATGAGCAGTTCTTC.

The chain couples TRBV9 to TRBJ1-4; TRBD1 matches at 7 bases. Per germline, CDR1 SGDLS and CDR2 YYNGEE. Trimming took 2 bases from V and 7 from J; bases not matched to a gene: 5. The CDR3 is 14 amino acids. Written as DNA, the CDR3 is TGTGCCAGCAGCGTCGACAGGGCGGGTGAAAAACTGTTTTTT. Protein product: CASSVDRAGEKLFF.

The chain is built from TRBV15 and TRBJ1-4; D perhaps matches TRBD1 (5 bases). The CDR3 totals 14 residues. Germline CDR1 and CDR2: LNHNV and YYDKDF (reference sequence). V shed 1 base and J shed 4 bases, with 7 bases lying between them. CDR3 sequence (DNA): TGTGCCACCAGCAGAGTGGGGGGTAATGAAAAACTGTTTTTT. Translating gives CATSRVGGNEKLFF.

This clone was counted many times. The J gene is TRBJ2-7, the V gene TRBV15, with a tentative D call TRBD2 (6 bases). This CDR3 is 15 amino acids long. The germline V gene has CDR1 LNHNV and CDR2 YYDKDF (reference sequence). Trimming left V 0 bases short and J 5 bases short, with 14 bases between. The CDR3 region is CATSRDTGGGDEQYF. The CDR3 DNA reads TGTGCCACCAGCAGAGATACAGGCGGAGGGGACGAGCAGTACTTC.

V usage is TRBV6-1 and J usage is TRBJ1-4, with D hard to call. V lost 2 bases and J lost 3, with 13 bases in between. This CDR3 has 16 amino acids. Per germline, CDR1 MNHNS and CDR2 SASEGT. CDR3 bases: TGTGCCAGCAGTGAATGGTTGGGCGGGCCTAATGAAAAACTGTTTTTT. This sequence encodes CASSEWLGGPNEKLFF.

The J gene is TRBJ2-3, the V gene TRBV4-3, with TRBD2 matching 7 bases. There are 16 residues in the CDR3. CDR1 is LGHNA, CDR2 YSLEER, per germline. Unmatched junction bases numbered 9, after V lost 0 bases and J lost 6 bases. The CDR3 DNA reads TGCGCCAGCAGCCAAGATGGGCTAGCGGAGCGTGATACGCAGTATTTT. It codes for CASSQDGLAERDTQYF.

This clone occurred a few times. This sequence joins TRBV19 and TRBJ1-3; D is undetermined. The CDR3 is made up of 14 amino acids. V lost 5 bases, J lost 2 bases, and 10 bases lay in between. The germline V gene encodes CDR1 LNHDA and CDR2 SQIVND (reference sequence). CDR3 DNA: TGTGCCAGTAGTCTGTCCTTTACTGGAAACACCATATATTTT. It codes for CASSLSFTGNTIYF.

This chain joins TRBV29-1 and TRBJ2-3, with 11 bases identical to TRBD1. Germline lookup yields CDR1 SQVTM and CDR2 ANQGSEA. V trimming: 4 bases; J trimming: 4 bases; junction bases outside the gene matches: 1. The CDR3 is 13 residues long. The CDR3 region has the DNA TGCAGCGTTGGGGACAGGGGGTCAGATACGCAGTATTTT. As protein: CSVGDRGSDTQYF.

The rearrangement joins TRBV9 to TRBJ1-3; D call uncertain. The V gene's germline CDR1 is SGDLS and CDR2 YYNGEE. Trimming stripped 1 base from V and 2 bases from J, with 4 bases between. There are 13 residues in the CDR3. CDR3 DNA: TGTGCCAGCAGCGTAACTCCTGGAAACACCATATATTTT. Encoded protein: CASSVTPGNTIYF.

V usage is TRBV18 and J usage is TRBJ1-3; possible D gene TRBD1, 5 bases. The CDR3 is 15 amino acids. V was shortened by 0 bases and J by 2 bases, with 8 bases between the two germline ends. Germline V gene lookup returns CDR1 KGHSH and CDR2 LQKENI. The CDR3 region is CASSPPRGAGNTIYF. CDR3 nucleotide sequence: TGTGCCAGCTCACCACCAAGGGGCGCTGGAAACACCATATATTTT.

As to this clone: Germline and junction disagree at one end, which may indicate a read error. The rearrangement links TRBV7-7 to TRBJ2-5, with TRBD2 identical over 8 bases. This CDR3 has 16 amino acids. CDR1 SSHAT and CDR2 FNYEAQ come from the germline V gene (reference sequence). This chain's CDR3 is CASSSQVAGRQETQYF. CDR3 bases: TGTGCTAGCAGCTCGCAAGTAGCGGGGCGGCAAGAGACCCAGTACTTC. Full variable domain (rest looked up from reference TRBV7-7 and TRBJ2-5): GAGVSQSPRYKVTKRGQDVTLRCDPISSHATLYWYQQALGQGPEFLTYFNYEAQPDKSGLPSDRFSAERPEGSISTLTIQRTEQRDSAMYRCASSSQVAGRQETQYFGPGTRLLVL.

The V gene is TRBV29-1, the J gene TRBJ1-2, with D hard to call. Germline V gene data show CDR1 as SQVTM and CDR2 as ANQGSEA. This CDR3 has 14 amino acids. Trimming took off 5 bases at V and 0 bases at J, with 13 bases between the two ends. The CDR3 sequence: CSVPPVQPNYGYTF. In nucleotides, the CDR3 is TGCAGCGTTCCGCCGGTACAGCCTAACTATGGCTACACCTTC.